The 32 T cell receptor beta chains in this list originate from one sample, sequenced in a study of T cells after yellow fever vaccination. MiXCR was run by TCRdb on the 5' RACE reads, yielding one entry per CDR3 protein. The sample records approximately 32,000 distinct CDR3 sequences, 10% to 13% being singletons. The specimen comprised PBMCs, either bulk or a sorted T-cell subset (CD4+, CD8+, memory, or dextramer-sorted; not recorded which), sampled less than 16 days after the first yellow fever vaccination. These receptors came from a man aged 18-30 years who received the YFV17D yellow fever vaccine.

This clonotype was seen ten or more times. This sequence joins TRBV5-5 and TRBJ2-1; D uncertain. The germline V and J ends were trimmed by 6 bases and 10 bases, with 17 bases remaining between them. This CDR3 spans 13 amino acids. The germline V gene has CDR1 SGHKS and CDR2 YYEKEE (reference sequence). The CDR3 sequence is CASTRLPGLEQFF. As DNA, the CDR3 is TGTGCCAGCACCCGTCTCCCCGGTTTGGAGCAGTTCTTC.

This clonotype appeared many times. CDR3: CSASKQGTDTQYF. The CDR3 nucleotides are TGCAGTGCTAGCAAACAGGGGACAGATACGCAGTATTTT. V gene TRBV20-1 combines with J gene TRBJ2-3, with 7 bases lining up with TRBD1. J lost 3 bases, V lost 3 bases, and 3 bases had no gene match. CDR1 DFQATT and CDR2 SNEGSKA come from the germline V gene (reference sequence). CDR3 length equals 13 residues.

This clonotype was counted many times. CDR3 in DNA: TGCGCCAGCAGCTGGACTGACAGCGCACCTTTCTACGAGCAGTACTTC. Translating gives CASSWTDSAPFYEQYF. The V and J genes are TRBV5-1 and TRBJ2-7; tentatively, D is TRBD1 or TRBD2 (5 bases each). V lost 3 bases, J lost 3 bases, and 19 bases lay in between. CDR3 length equals 16 residues. Germline V gives CDR1 SGHRS, CDR2 YFSETQ.

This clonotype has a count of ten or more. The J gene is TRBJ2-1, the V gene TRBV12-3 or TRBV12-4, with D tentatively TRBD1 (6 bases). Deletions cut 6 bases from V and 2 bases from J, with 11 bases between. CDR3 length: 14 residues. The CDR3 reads CASSDRRTYNEQFF. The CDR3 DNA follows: TGTGCCAGCAGCGACAGGCGGACCTACAATGAGCAGTTCTTC.

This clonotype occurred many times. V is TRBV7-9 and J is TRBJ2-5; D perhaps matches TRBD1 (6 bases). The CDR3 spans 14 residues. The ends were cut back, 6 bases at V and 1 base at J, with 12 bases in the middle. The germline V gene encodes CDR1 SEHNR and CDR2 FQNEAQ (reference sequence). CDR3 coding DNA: TGTGCCAGCAGAAAGACAGGACCCCAAGAGACCCAGTACTTC. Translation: CASRKTGPQETQYF. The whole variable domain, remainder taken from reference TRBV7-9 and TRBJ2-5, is DTGVSQNPRHKITKRGQNVTFRCDPISEHNRLYWYRQTLGQGPEFLTYFQNEAQLEKSRLLSDRFSAERPKGSFSTLEIQRTEQGDSAMYLCASRKTGPQETQYFGPGTRLLVL.

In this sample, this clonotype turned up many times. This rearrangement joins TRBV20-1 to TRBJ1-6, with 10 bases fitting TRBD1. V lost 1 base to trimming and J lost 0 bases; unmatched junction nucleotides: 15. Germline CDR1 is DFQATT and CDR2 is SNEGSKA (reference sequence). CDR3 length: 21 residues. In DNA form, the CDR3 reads TGCAGTGCTAGAGGGGTTTCTTGGGACAGGGGTCTAAGCTCCTATAATTCACCCCTCCACTTT. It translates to CSARGVSWDRGLSSYNSPLHF.

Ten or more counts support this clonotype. The DNA for the CDR3 is TGTGCCAGCAGAATAGGACAGACGGGTGGCTACACCTTC. The encoded protein is CASRIGQTGGYTF. The chain joins TRBV27 to TRBJ1-2; a possible D gene is TRBD1 (6 bases). CDR1 MNHEY and CDR2 SMNVEV come from the germline V gene (reference sequence). This CDR3 is 13 amino acids long. Between the trimmed V and J ends, which lost 6 bases and 7 bases, there was a span of 15 bases.

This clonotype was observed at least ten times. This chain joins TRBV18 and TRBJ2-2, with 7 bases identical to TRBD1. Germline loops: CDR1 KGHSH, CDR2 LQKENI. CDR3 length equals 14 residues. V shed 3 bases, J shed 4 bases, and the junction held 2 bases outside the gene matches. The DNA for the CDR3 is TGTGCCAGCTCACCCGGGACAGCCACCGGGGAGCTGTTTTTT. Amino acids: CASSPGTATGELFF.

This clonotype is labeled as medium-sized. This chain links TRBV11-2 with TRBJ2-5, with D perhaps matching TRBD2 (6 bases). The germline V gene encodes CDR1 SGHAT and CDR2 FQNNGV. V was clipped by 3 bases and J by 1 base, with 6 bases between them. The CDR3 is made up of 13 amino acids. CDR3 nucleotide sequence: TGTGCCAGCAGCTTGGGGGGCCAAGAGACCCAGTACTTC. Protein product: CASSLGGQETQYF.

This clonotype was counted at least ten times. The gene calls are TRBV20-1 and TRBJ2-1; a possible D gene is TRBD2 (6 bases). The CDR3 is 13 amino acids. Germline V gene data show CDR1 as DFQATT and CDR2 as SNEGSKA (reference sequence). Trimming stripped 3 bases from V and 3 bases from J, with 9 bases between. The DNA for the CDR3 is TGCAGTGCTAGCGGGGGAGTCTACAATGAGCAGTTCTTC. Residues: CSASGGVYNEQFF.

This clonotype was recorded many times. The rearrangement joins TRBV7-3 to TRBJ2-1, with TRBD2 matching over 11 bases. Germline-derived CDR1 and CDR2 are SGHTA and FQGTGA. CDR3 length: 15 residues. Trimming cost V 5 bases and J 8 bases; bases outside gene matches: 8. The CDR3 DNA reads TGTGCCAGCAGCCCTCGGTTAGCGGGGGGGGATGAGCAGTTCTTC. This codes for CASSPRLAGGDEQFF. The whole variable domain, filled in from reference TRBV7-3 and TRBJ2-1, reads GAGVSQTPSNKVTEKGKYVELRCDPISGHTALYWYRQSLGQGPEFLIYFQGTGAADDSGLPNDRFFAVRPEGSVSTLKIQRTERGDSAVYLCASSPRLAGGDEQFFGPGTRLTVL.

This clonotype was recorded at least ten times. CDR3 bases: TGTGCCAGCAGCTTAATTCCGGGACAGGGCAATTCACCCCTCCACTTT. Translation: CASSLIPGQGNSPLHF. The rearrangement joins TRBV11-2 to TRBJ1-6; 9 nucleotides match TRBD1. Trimming cost V 2 bases and J 7 bases; bases outside gene matches: 6. CDR1 SGHAT and CDR2 FQNNGV come from the germline V gene. CDR3 length: 16 residues. The full variable domain, its missing parts supplied by reference TRBV11-2 and TRBJ1-6, is EAGVAQSPRYKIIEKRQSVAFWCNPISGHATLYWYQQILGQGPKLLIQFQNNGVVDDSQLPKDRFSAERLKGVDSTLKIQPAKLEDSAVYLCASSLIPGQGNSPLHFGNGTRLTVT.

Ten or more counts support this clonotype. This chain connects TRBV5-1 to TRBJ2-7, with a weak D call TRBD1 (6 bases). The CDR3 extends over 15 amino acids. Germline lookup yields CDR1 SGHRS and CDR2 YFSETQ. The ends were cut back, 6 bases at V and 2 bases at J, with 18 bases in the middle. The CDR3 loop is CASTPGHVSTYEQYF. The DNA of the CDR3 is TGCGCCAGCACCCCGGGACACGTATCAACCTACGAGCAGTACTTC.

Written as DNA, the CDR3 is TGTGCCAGCAGTCCAGGGTGGGCTAACTATGGCTACACCTTC. Its translation: CASSPGWANYGYTF. The chain has TRBV27 and TRBJ1-2; D possibly corresponds to TRBD1 (5 bases). The CDR3 contains 14 residues. The germline gives CDR1 MNHEY, CDR2 SMNVEV (reference sequence). Between the trimmed V and J ends, which lost 5 bases and 0 bases, there was a span of 10 bases.

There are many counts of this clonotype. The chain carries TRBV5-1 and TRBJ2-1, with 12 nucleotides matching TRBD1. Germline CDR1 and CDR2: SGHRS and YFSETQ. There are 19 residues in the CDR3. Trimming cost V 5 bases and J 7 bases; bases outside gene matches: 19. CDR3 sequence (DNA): TGCGCCAGCAGGAGTTGGGACAGGGGGCGATTATTTTCATGGAATGAGCAGTTCTTC. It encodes CASRSWDRGRLFSWNEQFF.

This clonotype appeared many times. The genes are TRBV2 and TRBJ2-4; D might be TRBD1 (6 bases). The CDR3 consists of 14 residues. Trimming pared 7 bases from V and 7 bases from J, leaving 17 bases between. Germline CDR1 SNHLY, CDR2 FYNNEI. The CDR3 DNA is TGTGCCAGCACTGAGGAGGCAGGGGCGAACATTCAGTACTTC. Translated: CASTEEAGANIQYF.

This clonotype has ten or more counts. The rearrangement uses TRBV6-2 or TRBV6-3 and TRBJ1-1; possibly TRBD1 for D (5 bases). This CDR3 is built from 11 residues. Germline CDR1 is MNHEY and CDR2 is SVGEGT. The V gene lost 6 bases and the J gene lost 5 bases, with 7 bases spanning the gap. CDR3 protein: CASRWGTEAFF. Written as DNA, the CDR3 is TGTGCCAGCAGGTGGGGGACTGAAGCTTTCTTT.

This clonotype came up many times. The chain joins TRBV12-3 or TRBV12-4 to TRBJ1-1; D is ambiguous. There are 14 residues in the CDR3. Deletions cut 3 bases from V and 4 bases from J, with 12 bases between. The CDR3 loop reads CASSFDLSGTEAFF. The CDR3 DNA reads TGTGCCAGCAGTTTCGATCTATCAGGCACTGAAGCTTTCTTT.

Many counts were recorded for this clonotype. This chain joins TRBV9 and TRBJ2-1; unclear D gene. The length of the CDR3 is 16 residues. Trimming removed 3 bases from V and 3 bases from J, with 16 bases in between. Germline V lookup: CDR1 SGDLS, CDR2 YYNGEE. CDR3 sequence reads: CASSAGDGYLYNEQFF. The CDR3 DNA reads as TGTGCCAGCAGCGCGGGCGACGGATACCTCTACAATGAGCAGTTCTTC.

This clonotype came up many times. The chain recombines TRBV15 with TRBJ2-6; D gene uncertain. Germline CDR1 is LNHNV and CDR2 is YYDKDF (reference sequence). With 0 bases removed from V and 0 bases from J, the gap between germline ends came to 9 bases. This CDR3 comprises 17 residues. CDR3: CATSREYTISGANVLTF. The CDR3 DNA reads TGTGCCACCAGCAGAGAATACACCATCTCTGGGGCCAACGTCCTGACTTTC.

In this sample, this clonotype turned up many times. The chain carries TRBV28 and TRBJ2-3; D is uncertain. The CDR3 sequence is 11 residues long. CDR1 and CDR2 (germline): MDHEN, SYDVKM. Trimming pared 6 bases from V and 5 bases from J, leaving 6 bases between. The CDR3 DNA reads TGTGCCAGCAGCCGCCTAGATACGCAGTATTTT. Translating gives CASSRLDTQYF.

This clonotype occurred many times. CDR3 loop: CSAPQFGTVGETQYF. The CDR3 nucleotides are TGCAGTGCGCCGCAATTCGGGACAGTAGGGGAGACCCAGTACTTC. The V and J genes are TRBV20-1 and TRBJ2-5; 7 bases agree with TRBD1. Looked up from germline, CDR1 is DFQATT and CDR2 is SNEGSKA (reference sequence). The CDR3 spans 15 residues. Trimming at V came to 6 bases and at J to 5 bases, leaving 15 bases not matched to a gene.

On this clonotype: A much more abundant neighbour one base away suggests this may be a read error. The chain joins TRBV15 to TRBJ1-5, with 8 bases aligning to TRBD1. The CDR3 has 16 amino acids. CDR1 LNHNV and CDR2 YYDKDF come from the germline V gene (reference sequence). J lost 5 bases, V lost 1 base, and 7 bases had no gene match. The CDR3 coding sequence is TGTGCCACCAGCAGAGGAGACGCAGGGGGCCATCAGCCCCAGCATTTT. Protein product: CATSRGDAGGHQPQHF. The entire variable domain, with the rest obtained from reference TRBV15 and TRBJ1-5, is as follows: DAMVIQNPRYQVTQFGKPVTLSCSQTLNHNVMYWYQQKSSQAPKLLFHYYDKDFNNEADTPDNFQSRRPNTSFCFLDIRSPGLGDTAMYLCATSRGDAGGHQPQHFGDGTRLSIL.

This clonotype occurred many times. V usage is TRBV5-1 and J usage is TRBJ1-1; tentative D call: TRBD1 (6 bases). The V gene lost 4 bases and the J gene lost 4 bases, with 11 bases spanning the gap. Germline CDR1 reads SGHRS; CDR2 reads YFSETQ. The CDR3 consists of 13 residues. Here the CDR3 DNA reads TGCGCCAGCAGCGACAGCAGGGGCACTGAAGCTTTCTTT. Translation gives CASSDSRGTEAFF.

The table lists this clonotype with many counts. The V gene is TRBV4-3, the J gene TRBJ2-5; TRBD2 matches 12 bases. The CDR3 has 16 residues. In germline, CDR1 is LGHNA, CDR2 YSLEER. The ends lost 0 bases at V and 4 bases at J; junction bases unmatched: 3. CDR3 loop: CASSQDPSGGAETQYF. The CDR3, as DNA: TGCGCCAGCAGCCAAGATCCTAGCGGGGGGGCAGAGACCCAGTACTTC.

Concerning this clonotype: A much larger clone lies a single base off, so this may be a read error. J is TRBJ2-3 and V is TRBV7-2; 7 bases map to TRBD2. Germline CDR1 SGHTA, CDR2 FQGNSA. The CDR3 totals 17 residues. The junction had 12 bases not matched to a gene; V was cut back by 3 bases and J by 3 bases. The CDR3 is CASSFLRLSGGTDTQYF. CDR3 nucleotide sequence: TGTGCCAGCAGCTTCCTCCGACTATCGGGGGGTACAGATACGCAGTATTTT.

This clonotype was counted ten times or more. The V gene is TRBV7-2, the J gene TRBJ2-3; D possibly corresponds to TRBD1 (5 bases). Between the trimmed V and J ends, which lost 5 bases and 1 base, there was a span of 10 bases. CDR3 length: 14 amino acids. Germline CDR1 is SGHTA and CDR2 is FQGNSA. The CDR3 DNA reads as TGTGCCAGCAGCCCGACAGTCCGCACAGATACGCAGTATTTT. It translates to CASSPTVRTDTQYF. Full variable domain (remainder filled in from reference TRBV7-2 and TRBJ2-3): GAGVSQSPSNKVTEKGKDVELRCDPISGHTALYWYRQSLGQGLEFLIYFQGNSAPDKSGLPSDRFSAERTGGSVSTLTIQRTQQEDSAVYLCASSPTVRTDTQYFGPGTRLTVL.

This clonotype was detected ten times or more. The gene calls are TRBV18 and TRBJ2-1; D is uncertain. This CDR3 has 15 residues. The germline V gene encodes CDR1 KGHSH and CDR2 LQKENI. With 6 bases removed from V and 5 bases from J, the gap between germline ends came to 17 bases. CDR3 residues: CASSPAVGYNNEQFF. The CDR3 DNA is TGTGCCAGCTCCCCCGCCGTCGGATACAACAATGAGCAGTTCTTC.

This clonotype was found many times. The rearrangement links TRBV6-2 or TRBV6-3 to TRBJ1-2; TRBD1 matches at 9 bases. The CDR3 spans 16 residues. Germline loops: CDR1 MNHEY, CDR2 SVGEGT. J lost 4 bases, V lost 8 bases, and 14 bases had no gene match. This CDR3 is CASGGQGSEVPYGYTF. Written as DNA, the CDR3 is TGTGCCAGCGGCGGACAGGGGTCAGAAGTTCCCTATGGCTACACCTTC.

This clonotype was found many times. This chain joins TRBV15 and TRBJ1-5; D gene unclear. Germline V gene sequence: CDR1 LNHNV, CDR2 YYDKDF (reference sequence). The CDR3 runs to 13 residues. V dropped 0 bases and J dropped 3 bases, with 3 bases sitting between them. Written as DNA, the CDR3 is TGTGCCACCAGCAGAGATATCAATCAGCCCCAGCATTTT. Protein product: CATSRDINQPQHF.

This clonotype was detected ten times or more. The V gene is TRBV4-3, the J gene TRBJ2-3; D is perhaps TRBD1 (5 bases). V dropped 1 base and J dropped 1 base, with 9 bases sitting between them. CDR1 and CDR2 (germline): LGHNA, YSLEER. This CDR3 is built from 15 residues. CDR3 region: CASSQVTGRTDTQYF. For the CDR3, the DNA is TGCGCCAGCAGCCAAGTTACAGGCCGCACAGATACGCAGTATTTT.

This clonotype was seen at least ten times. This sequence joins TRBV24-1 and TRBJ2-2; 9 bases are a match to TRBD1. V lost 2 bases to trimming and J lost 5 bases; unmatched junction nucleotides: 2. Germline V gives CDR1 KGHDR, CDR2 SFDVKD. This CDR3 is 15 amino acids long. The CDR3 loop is CATSDSGQGTGELFF. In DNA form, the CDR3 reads TGTGCCACCAGTGATTCGGGACAGGGTACCGGGGAGCTGTTTTTT.